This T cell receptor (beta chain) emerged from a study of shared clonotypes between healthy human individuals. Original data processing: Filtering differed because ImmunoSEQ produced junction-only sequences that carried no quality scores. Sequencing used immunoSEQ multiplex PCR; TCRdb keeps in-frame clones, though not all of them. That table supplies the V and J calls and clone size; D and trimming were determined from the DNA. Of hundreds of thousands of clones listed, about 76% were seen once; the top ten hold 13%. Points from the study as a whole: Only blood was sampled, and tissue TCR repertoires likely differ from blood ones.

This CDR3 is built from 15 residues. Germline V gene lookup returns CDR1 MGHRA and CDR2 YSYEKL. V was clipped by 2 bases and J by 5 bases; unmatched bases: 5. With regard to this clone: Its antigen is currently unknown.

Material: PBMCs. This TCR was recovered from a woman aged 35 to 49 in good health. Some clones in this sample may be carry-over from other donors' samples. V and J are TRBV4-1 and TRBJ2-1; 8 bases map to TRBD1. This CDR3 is CASSQPRDRNNEQFF. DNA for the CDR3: TGCGCCAGCAGCCAACCTCGGGACAGGAACAATGAGCAGTTCTTC.